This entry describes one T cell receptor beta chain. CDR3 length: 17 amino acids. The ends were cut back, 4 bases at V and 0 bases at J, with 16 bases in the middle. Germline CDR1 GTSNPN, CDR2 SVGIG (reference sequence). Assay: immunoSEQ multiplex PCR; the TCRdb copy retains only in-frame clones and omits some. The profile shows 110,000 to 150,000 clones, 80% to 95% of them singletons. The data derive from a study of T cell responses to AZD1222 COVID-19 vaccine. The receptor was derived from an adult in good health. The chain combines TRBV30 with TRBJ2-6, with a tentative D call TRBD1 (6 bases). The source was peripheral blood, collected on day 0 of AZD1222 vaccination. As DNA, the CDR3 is TGTGCCTGGAAGGCACAGGGATATTTCTCTGGGGCCAACGTCCTGACTTTC. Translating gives CAWKAQGYFSGANVLTF.